This T cell receptor (beta chain) was found in a study of shared clonotypes between healthy human individuals. Regarding the study as a whole: The study found lower generation probabilities in non-shared clonotypes than in those shared by all four donors.

The table came from immunoSEQ multiplex PCR; TCRdb's copy has only in-frame clones and leaves some out. Here the sample spans a few million clones, approximately 95% being singletons. Germline loops: CDR1 SGHRS, CDR2 YFSETQ. The CDR3 has 14 residues. Trimming took 5 bases from V and 6 from J; bases not matched to a gene: 7. Worth noting for this clone: Its antigen is not known.

The chain is built from TRBV5-1 and TRBJ2-1; 8 bases line up with TRBD1. The receptor comes from a man aged 18 to 29 in good health. Some clones in this sample may be carry-over from other donors' samples. The sequenced sample consisted of naive CD4+ T cells from PBMCs. The subset denotes: CD45RA+ positively selected. DNA for the CDR3: TGCGCCAGCAGAAGGACAGGGACGGGCAATGAGCAGTTCTTC. Translating it yields CASRRTGTGNEQFF.